This T cell receptor (beta chain) is from a study of T-cell reconstitution after alpha-beta-depleted transplantation in children. General study findings and limits: Surviving recipient cells, namely T cells and thymic progenitors, were the source of high day-60 TCRbeta diversity in some patients. Newly made T cells mostly supplied T-cell counts and diversity one year after transplant. Several hundred graft clones that had expanded were reportedly the source of alpha-beta T cells about two months after transplant.

This clonotype was detected ten times or more. Its target is not known. Unique molecular identifiers featured in how the TCRbeta library was prepared. TCRdb itself ran the PCR reads through MiXCR, one entry per CDR3 protein. Of tens of thousands of distinct CDR3 sequences listed, approximately 6.5% are singletons. Sequenced here: peripheral blood, sampled 60 days after TCRalphabeta/CD19-depleted stem cell transplant. The source is a child less than two years old who had a stem cell transplant for acute myeloid leukemia, so the T cells may come from the graft donor.

The CDR3 region is CASSLGTGYEQYF. Here the CDR3 DNA reads TGTGCCAGCAGCTTAGGGACAGGGTACGAGCAGTACTTC. This chain links TRBV11-2 with TRBJ2-7; 8 nucleotides match TRBD1. Germline CDR1 reads SGHAT; CDR2 reads FQNNGV. There are 13 residues in the CDR3. The junction had 0 bases not matched to a gene; V was cut back by 1 base and J by 4 bases. Full variable domain (remainder filled in from reference TRBV11-2 and TRBJ2-7): EAGVAQSPRYKIIEKRQSVAFWCNPISGHATLYWYQQILGQGPKLLIQFQNNGVVDDSQLPKDRFSAERLKGVDSTLKIQPAKLEDSAVYLCASSLGTGYEQYFGPGTRLTVT.